The present T cell receptor beta chain was sequenced within a study of shared T cell receptors in the human thymus. Produced via immunoSEQ multiplex PCR; TCRdb's table is partial and in-frame only. Seen here are approximately 400,000 clones, around 95% observed once, and the top ten hold roughly 0.02%. This receptor was obtained from a human donor. The specimen sequenced was thymocytes.

The CDR3 loop reads CASSYGLAAYEQYF. The CDR3 DNA sequence: TGTGCCAGCAGTTACGGACTAGCGGCCTACGAGCAGTACTTC. This chain links TRBV6-6 with TRBJ2-7; TRBD2 aligns across 10 bases. Germline V gene data show CDR1 as MNHNY and CDR2 as SVGAGI (reference sequence). With V trimmed by 2 bases and J by 2 bases, 0 bases remained unmatched. This CDR3 is built from 14 residues.